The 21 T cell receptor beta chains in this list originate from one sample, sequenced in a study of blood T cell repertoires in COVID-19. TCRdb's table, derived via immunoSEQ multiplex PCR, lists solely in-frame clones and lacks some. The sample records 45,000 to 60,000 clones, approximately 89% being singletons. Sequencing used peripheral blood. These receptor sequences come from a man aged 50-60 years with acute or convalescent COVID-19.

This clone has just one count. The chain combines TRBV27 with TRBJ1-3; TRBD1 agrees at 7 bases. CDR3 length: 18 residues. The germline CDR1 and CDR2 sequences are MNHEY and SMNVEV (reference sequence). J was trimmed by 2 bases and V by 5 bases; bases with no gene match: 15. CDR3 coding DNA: TGTGCCAGCAGTCCAAGCACACCCACAGGGGCACCTGGAAACACCATATATTTT. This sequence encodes CASSPSTPTGAPGNTIYF.

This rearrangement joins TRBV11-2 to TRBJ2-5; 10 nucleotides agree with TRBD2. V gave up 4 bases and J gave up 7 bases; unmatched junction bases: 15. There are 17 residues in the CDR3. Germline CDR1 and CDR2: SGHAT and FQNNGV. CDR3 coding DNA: TGTGCCAGCAGCTCGATGCCCACTAGCGGGGTCAGAGGGACCCAGTACTTC. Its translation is CASSSMPTSGVRGTQYF.

CDR3 loop: CASSYGGGFGAYEQYF. The CDR3, as DNA: TGTGCCAGCAGTTACGGCGGGGGATTCGGGGCCTACGAGCAGTACTTC. J is TRBJ2-7 and V is TRBV6-5; 7 positions agree with TRBD2. Germline V gives CDR1 MNHEY, CDR2 SVGAGI. CDR3 length: 16 residues. J lost 2 bases, V lost 2 bases, and 9 bases had no gene match.

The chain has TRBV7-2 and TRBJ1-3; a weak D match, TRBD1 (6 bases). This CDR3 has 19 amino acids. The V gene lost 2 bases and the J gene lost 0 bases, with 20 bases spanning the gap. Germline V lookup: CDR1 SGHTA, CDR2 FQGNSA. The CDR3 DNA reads TGTGCCAGCAGCTTAAATCCTATAGGGGGAAGTTACTCTGGAAACACCATATATTTT. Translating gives CASSLNPIGGSYSGNTIYF.

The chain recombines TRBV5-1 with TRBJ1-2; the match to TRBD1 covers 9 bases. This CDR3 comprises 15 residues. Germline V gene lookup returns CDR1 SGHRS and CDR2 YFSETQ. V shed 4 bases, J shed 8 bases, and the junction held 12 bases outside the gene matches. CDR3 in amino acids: CASSHEGRQGGGYTF. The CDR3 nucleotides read TGCGCCAGCAGCCATGAAGGAAGACAGGGGGGAGGCTACACCTTC. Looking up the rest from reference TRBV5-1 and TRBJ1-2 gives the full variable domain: KAGVTQTPRYLIKTRGQQVTLSCSPISGHRSVSWYQQTPGQGLQFLFEYFSETQRNKGNFPGRFSGRQFSNSRSEMNVSTLELGDSALYLCASSHEGRQGGGYTFGSGTRLTVV.

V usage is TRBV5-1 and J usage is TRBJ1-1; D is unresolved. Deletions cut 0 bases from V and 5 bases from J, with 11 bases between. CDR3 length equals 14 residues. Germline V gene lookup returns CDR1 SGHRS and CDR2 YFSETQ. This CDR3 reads CASSLARTGTEAFF. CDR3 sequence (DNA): TGCGCCAGCAGCTTGGCGCGGACTGGGACTGAAGCTTTCTTT.

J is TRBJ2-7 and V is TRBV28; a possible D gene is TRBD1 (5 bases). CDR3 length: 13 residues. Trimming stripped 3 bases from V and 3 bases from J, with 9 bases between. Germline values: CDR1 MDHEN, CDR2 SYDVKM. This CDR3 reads CASSLGQSYEQYF. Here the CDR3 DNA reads TGTGCCAGCAGTTTGGGGCAGAGCTACGAGCAGTACTTC. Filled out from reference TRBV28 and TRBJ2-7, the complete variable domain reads DVKVTQSSRYLVKRTGEKVFLECVQDMDHENMFWYRQDPGLGLRLIYFSYDVKMKEKGDIPEGYSVSREKKERFSLILESASTNQTSMYLCASSLGQSYEQYFGPGTRLTVT.

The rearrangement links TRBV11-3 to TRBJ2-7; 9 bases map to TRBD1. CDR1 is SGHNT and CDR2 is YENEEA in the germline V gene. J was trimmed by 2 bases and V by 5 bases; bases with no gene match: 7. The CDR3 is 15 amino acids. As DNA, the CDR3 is TGTGCCAGCAGCAAAACGGGACAGGGAACCTACGAGCAGTACTTC. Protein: CASSKTGQGTYEQYF.

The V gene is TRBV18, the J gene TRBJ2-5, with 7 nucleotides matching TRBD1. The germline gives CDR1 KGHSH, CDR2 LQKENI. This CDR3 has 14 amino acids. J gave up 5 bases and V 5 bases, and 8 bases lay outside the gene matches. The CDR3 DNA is TGTGCCAGCTCAAGGACAACAGGGGTGGAGACCCAGTACTTC. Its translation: CASSRTTGVETQYF.

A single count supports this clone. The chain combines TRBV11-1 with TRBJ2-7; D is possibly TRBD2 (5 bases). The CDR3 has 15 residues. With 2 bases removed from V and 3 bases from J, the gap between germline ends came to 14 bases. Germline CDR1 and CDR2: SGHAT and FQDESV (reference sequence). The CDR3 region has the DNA TGTGCCAGCAGCTTACGGGATACGATAAACTACGAGCAGTACTTC. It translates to CASSLRDTINYEQYF.

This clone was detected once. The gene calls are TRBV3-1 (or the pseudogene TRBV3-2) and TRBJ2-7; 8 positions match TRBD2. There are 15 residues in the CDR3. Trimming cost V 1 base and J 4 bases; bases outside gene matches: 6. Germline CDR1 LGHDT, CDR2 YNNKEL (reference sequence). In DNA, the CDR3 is TGTGCCAGCAGCCAAGGGCAAGCGGGGGCTTACGAGCAGTACTTC. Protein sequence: CASSQGQAGAYEQYF.

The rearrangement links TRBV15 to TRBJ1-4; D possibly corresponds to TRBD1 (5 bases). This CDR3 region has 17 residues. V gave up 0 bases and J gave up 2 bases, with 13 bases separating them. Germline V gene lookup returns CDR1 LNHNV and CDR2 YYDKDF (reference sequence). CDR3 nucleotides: TGTGCCACCAGCAGAGATCCAGGGTTAGCTACTAATGAAAAACTGTTTTTT. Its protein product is CATSRDPGLATNEKLFF.

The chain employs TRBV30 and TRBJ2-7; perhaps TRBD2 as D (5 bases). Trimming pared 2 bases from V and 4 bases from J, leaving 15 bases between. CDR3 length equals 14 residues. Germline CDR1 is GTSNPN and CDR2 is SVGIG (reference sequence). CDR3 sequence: CAWSRAAPGYEQYF. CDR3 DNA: TGTGCCTGGAGTAGGGCCGCCCCGGGGTACGAGCAGTACTTC.

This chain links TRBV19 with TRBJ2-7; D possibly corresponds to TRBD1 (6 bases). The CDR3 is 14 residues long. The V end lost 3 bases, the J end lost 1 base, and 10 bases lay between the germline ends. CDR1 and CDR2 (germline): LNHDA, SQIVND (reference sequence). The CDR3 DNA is TGTGCCAGTAGTATTCAGGGGCAATCCTACGAGCAGTACTTC. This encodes CASSIQGQSYEQYF.

The CDR3 sequence is CASSLLQTQYF. The CDR3 DNA is TGTGCCAGCAGCCTCCTCCAGACCCAGTACTTC. The chain recombines TRBV7-2 with TRBJ2-5, with D unclear. Germline V lookup: CDR1 SGHTA, CDR2 FQGNSA. The CDR3 extends over 11 amino acids. V was trimmed by 5 bases and J by 6 bases, leaving 7 bases between them.

The DNA for the CDR3 is TGTGCCAGCAGCCAGGAGTCAGGGGCCGTGAAAGATACGCAGTATTTT. It specifies CASSQESGAVKDTQYF. The chain is built from TRBV7-6 and TRBJ2-3, with D maybe TRBD1 (6 bases). The CDR3 sequence is 16 residues long. The V gene's germline CDR1 is SGHVS and CDR2 FNYEAQ. The germline V and J ends were trimmed by 5 bases and 5 bases, with 20 bases remaining between them.

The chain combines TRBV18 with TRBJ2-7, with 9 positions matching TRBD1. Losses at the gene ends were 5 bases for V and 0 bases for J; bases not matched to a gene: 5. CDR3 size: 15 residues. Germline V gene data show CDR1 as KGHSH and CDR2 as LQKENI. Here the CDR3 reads CASSSRQGGSYEQYF. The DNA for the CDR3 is TGTGCCAGCTCATCTAGACAGGGGGGCTCCTACGAGCAGTACTTC.

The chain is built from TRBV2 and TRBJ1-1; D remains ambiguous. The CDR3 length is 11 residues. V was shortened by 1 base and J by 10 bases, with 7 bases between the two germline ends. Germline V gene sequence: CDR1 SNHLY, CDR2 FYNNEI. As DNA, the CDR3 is TGTGCCAGCAGTGAAGGGCGGGGAGCTTTCTTT. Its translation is CASSEGRGAFF.

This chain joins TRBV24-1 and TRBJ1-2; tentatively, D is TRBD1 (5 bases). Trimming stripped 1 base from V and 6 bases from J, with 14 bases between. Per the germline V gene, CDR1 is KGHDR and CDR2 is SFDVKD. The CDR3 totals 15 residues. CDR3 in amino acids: CATSDFRAGPDGYTF. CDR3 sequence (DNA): TGTGCCACCAGTGATTTCAGGGCAGGGCCGGATGGCTACACCTTC.

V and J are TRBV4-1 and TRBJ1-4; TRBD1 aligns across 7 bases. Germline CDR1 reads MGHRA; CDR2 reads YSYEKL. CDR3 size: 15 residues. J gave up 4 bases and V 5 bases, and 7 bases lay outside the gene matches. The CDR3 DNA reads TGCGCCAGCAGCATCCGGGACAGAAGTAATGAAAAACTGTTTTTT. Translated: CASSIRDRSNEKLFF.

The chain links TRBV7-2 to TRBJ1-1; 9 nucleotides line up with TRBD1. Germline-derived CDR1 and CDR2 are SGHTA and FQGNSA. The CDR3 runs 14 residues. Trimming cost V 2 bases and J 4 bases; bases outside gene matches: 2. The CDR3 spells CASSLTGGLTEAFF. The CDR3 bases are TGTGCCAGCAGCTTAACAGGGGGCCTCACTGAAGCTTTCTTT.